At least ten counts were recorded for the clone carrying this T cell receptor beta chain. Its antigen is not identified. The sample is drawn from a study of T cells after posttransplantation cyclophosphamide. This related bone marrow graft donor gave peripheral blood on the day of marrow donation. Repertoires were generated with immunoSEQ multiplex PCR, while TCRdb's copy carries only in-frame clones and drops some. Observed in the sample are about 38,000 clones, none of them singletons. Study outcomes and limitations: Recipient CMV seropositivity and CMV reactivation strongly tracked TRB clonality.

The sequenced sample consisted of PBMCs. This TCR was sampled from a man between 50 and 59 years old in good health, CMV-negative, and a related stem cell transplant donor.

The CDR3 nucleotides are TGCAGCGCCGACCCAGGGACAGCTCAAGAGACCCAGTACTTC. Translated, it gives CSADPGTAQETQYF. The J gene is TRBJ2-5, the V gene TRBV29-1, with 7 bases matching TRBD1. The CDR3 spans 14 residues. Germline values: CDR1 SQVTM, CDR2 ANQGSEA. Trimming removed 7 bases from V and 2 bases from J; junction bases left unmatched: 10.